The 20 T cell receptor beta chains presented below share a single source sample, sequenced in a study of OX40 agonist ivuxolimab in advanced cancers. Profiled with immunoSEQ multiplex PCR; TCRdb holds only in-frame clones, not every one. The sample shows under 40,000 clones, over 85% of them seen only once. The material sequenced was CD4+ or CD8+ T cells sorted from blood, taken in a trial of the OX40 agonist ivuxolimab. Receptors were obtained from an adult with an advanced solid tumor such as melanoma, head and neck, liver or kidney cancer.

The chain has TRBV2 and TRBJ1-2; TRBD1 agrees at 8 bases. The length of the CDR3 is 16 residues. The V gene end was trimmed by 2 bases and the J gene end by 2 bases; junction bases not matched to a gene: 7. CDR1 is SNHLY and CDR2 is FYNNEI in the germline V gene. CDR3 amino acids: CASSESRTGLNYGYTF. CDR3 nucleotide sequence: TGTGCCAGCAGTGAATCACGGACAGGGCTCAACTATGGCTACACCTTC.

This sequence joins TRBV13 and TRBJ1-3; TRBD1 matches at 7 bases. The length of the CDR3 is 15 residues. Germline V gene data show CDR1 as PRHDT and CDR2 as FYEKMQ (reference sequence). The ends lost 1 base at V and 3 bases at J; junction bases unmatched: 3. Here the CDR3 reads CASSLEGTVGNTIYF. Written as DNA, the CDR3 is TGTGCCAGCAGCTTAGAGGGGACAGTTGGAAACACCATATATTTT.

The chain couples TRBV4-2 to TRBJ2-3; perhaps TRBD1 as D (5 bases). Germline values: CDR1 LGHNA, CDR2 YNFKEQ. V was trimmed by 3 bases and J by 2 bases, leaving 6 bases between them. CDR3 length equals 13 residues. Written as DNA, the CDR3 is TGTGCCAGCAGCCAGGACAACACAGATACGCAGTATTTT. It specifies CASSQDNTDTQYF.

The chain has TRBV7-9 and TRBJ2-4; 7 nucleotides match TRBD1. This CDR3 is built from 15 residues. The ends lost 5 bases at V and 8 bases at J; junction bases unmatched: 12. Germline V gene sequence: CDR1 SEHNR, CDR2 FQNEAQ (reference sequence). Written as DNA, the CDR3 is TGTGCCAGCAGCGCGCTCGAGGGGGCTTTGGACATTCAGTACTTC. It specifies CASSALEGALDIQYF.

The chain has TRBV2 and TRBJ2-3; TRBD1 might be the D (6 bases). This CDR3 has 13 amino acids. V dropped 9 bases and J dropped 0 bases, with 10 bases sitting between them. The germline CDR1 and CDR2 sequences are SNHLY and FYNNEI. CDR3 DNA: TGTGCCAGGACAGGTCCTAGCACAGATACGCAGTATTTT. Its protein is CARTGPSTDTQYF. Using reference TRBV2 and TRBJ2-3 for the parts outside the CDR3, the full variable domain is EPEVTQTPSHQVTQMGQEVILRCVPISNHLYFYWYRQILGQKVEFLVSFYNNEISEKSEIFDDQFSVERPDGSNFTLKIRSTKLEDSAMYFCARTGPSTDTQYFGPGTRLTVL.

The chain uses TRBV27 and TRBJ2-2; D gene ambiguous. V was clipped by 4 bases and J by 6 bases, with 9 bases between them. CDR1 MNHEY and CDR2 SMNVEV come from the germline V gene (reference sequence). The CDR3 loop spans 13 amino acids. Here the CDR3 reads CASSYTLAGELFF. DNA for the CDR3: TGTGCCAGCAGTTACACCCTCGCCGGGGAGCTGTTTTTT.

The CDR3 is CASPTLNGYTF. The CDR3 region has the DNA TGTGCCAGTCCCACGCTAAACGGCTACACCTTC. The V gene is TRBV7-9, the J gene TRBJ1-2; D gene ambiguous. Germline V gene data show CDR1 as SEHNR and CDR2 as FQNEAQ (reference sequence). Between the trimmed V and J ends, which lost 9 bases and 8 bases, there was a span of 13 bases. This CDR3 region has 11 residues.

The rearrangement links TRBV15 to TRBJ2-7, with 11 nucleotides matching TRBD1. V dropped 6 bases and J dropped 4; count of bases not matched to a gene: 8. Per the germline V gene, CDR1 is LNHNV and CDR2 is YYDKDF (reference sequence). This CDR3 spans 15 amino acids. CDR3 in DNA: TGTGCCACCAGTAGACCGGGACAGGGGGTTTACGAGCAGTACTTC. This translates into CATSRPGQGVYEQYF.

V gene TRBV9 combines with J gene TRBJ2-1, with TRBD1 matching over 7 bases. V was clipped by 6 bases and J by 4 bases; unmatched bases: 4. The CDR3 runs to 13 residues. Germline V gives CDR1 SGDLS, CDR2 YYNGEE. CDR3 sequence: CASTPDRYNEQFF. The DNA for the CDR3 is TGTGCCAGCACCCCGGACAGGTACAATGAGCAGTTCTTC.

This clone occurred once. This chain connects TRBV4-1 to TRBJ2-1; D is unresolved. The germline gives CDR1 MGHRA, CDR2 YSYEKL. Trimming stripped 4 bases from V and 8 bases from J, with 9 bases between. The CDR3 is 12 amino acids. The CDR3 nucleotides read TGCGCCAGCAGCCTCAACGGGTATGAGCAGTTCTTC. This encodes CASSLNGYEQFF.

The chain joins TRBV6-5 to TRBJ1-4; 10 nucleotides align to TRBD1. The J segment lost 10 bases and the V segment lost 6 bases, leaving 2 bases of the junction unmatched. The CDR3 totals 12 residues. Germline values: CDR1 MNHEY, CDR2 SVGAGI. Here the CDR3 reads CASRDRGGKLFF. CDR3 bases: TGTGCCAGCAGGGACAGGGGGGGAAAACTGTTTTTT.

The genes are TRBV18 and TRBJ2-7; no clear D gene. The V gene's germline CDR1 is KGHSH and CDR2 LQKENI. The CDR3 length is 14 residues. The ends were cut back, 3 bases at V and 3 bases at J, with 12 bases in the middle. The CDR3 is CASSPAGVGYEQYF. CDR3 in DNA: TGTGCCAGCTCACCCGCTGGGGTCGGCTACGAGCAGTACTTC. Drawing the rest from reference TRBV18 and TRBJ2-7, the complete variable domain is NAGVMQNPRHLVRRRGQEARLRCSPMKGHSHVYWYRQLPEEGLKFMVYLQKENIIDESGMPKERFSAEFPKEGPSILRIQQVVRGDSAAYFCASSPAGVGYEQYFGPGTRLTVT.

On this clone: The sample has other DNA sequences that encode this CDR3 too. This chain uses TRBV5-6 with TRBJ2-1; D remains ambiguous. V was pared by 1 base and J by 0 bases, with 8 bases between. The CDR3 is made up of 15 amino acids. CDR1 is SGHDT, CDR2 YYEEEE, per germline. CDR3 residues: CASSLSQTSYNEQFF. DNA for the CDR3: TGTGCCAGCAGCTTGTCGCAGACCTCCTACAATGAGCAGTTCTTC.

The chain employs TRBV6-5 and TRBJ1-2; tentatively, D is TRBD1 (5 bases). The CDR3 is made up of 14 amino acids. CDR1 is MNHEY and CDR2 is SVGAGI in the germline V gene. With 0 bases removed from V and 7 bases from J, the gap between germline ends came to 12 bases. CDR3 sequence reads: CASSYSIGDGGYTF. The CDR3 nucleotides are TGTGCCAGCAGTTACTCGATAGGGGACGGTGGCTACACCTTC.

The CDR3 is CAWAISYEQYF. In DNA form, the CDR3 reads TGTGCCTGGGCGATCTCTTACGAGCAGTACTTC. The chain couples TRBV30 to TRBJ2-7, with D unclear. Germline V gene data show CDR1 as GTSNPN and CDR2 as SVGIG (reference sequence). This CDR3 region has 11 residues. V shed 5 bases and J shed 4 bases, with 9 bases lying between them.

The chain employs TRBV6-5 and TRBJ2-7, with D tentatively TRBD1 or TRBD2 (5 bases each). V lost 2 bases to trimming and J lost 2 bases, with 16 bases between them. Germline V gives CDR1 MNHEY, CDR2 SVGAGI. The length of the CDR3 is 16 residues. CDR3 amino acids: CASSYRAVRGAYEQYF. DNA for the CDR3: TGTGCCAGCAGTTACCGGGCAGTCCGAGGGGCCTACGAGCAGTACTTC.

The CDR3 sequence: CASSLARATYEQYF. The CDR3 DNA reads as TGTGCCAGCAGCCTGGCGAGGGCGACCTACGAGCAGTACTTC. V and J are TRBV5-6 and TRBJ2-7, with D maybe TRBD2 (5 bases). Germline V gene data show CDR1 as SGHDT and CDR2 as YYEEEE. V lost 4 bases to trimming and J lost 2 bases, with 13 bases between them. This CDR3 has 14 amino acids.

The chain joins TRBV2 to TRBJ2-3; D not resolved. The CDR3 runs to 13 residues. The germline V gene has CDR1 SNHLY and CDR2 FYNNEI. V gave up 3 bases and J gave up 2 bases, with 6 bases separating them. CDR3 protein: CASSEGPTDTQYF. The CDR3 DNA is TGTGCCAGCAGTGAGGGTCCCACAGATACGCAGTATTTT.

The V call is TRBV28, the J call TRBJ1-4; weak D call: TRBD1 (6 bases). The CDR3 is 16 residues long. In germline, CDR1 is MDHEN, CDR2 SYDVKM. The germline V and J ends were trimmed by 3 bases and 7 bases, with 18 bases remaining between them. CDR3 residues: CASSFGSTGFPEKLFF. CDR3 nucleotide sequence: TGTGCCAGCAGTTTTGGGTCAACAGGGTTCCCTGAAAAACTGTTTTTT.

This sequence joins TRBV5-6 and TRBJ2-3; D is possibly TRBD2 (5 bases). CDR1 is SGHDT and CDR2 is YYEEEE in the germline V gene. Trimming left V 3 bases short and J 0 bases short, with 14 bases between. The CDR3 covers 16 residues. CDR3 DNA sequence: TGTGCCAGCAGCTACCTTCTAGCTTCTAGCACAGATACGCAGTATTTT. This codes for CASSYLLASSTDTQYF.